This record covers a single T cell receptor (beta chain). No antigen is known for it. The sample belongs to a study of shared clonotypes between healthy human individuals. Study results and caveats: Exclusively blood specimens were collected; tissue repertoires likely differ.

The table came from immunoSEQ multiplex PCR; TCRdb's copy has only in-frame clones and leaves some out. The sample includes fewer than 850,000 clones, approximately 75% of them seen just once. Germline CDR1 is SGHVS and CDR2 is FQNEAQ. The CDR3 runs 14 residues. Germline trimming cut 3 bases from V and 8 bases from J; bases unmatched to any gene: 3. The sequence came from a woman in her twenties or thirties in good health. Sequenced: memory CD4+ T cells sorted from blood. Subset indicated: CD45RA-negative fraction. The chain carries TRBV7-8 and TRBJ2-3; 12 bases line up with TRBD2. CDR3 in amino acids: CASSFGLAGLTQYF. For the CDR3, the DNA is TGTGCCAGCAGCTTTGGACTAGCGGGACTTACGCAGTATTTT.